The sequence of this TCR beta chain was determined in a study of read filtering for tumor transcriptome and immune sequencing. General study findings and limits: The sorted CD138-negative fraction was a mixed bone marrow immune population, not purified T cells.

From around 440 ng of RNA, a library with molecular barcoded alpha/delta and beta/gamma adaptors was made. TCRdb used MiXCR to reprocess the reads, holding one entry per CDR3 protein. Here the sample spans approximately 65,000 distinct CDR3 sequences, roughly 13% being singletons. Turning to this clonotype: Its antigen is unidentified. A read error may be the cause here, since a much bigger clone is one base away. This CDR3 is missing its conserved last phenylalanine or tryptophan, likely due to a read error.

The V end lost 6 bases, the J end lost 5 bases, and 16 bases lay between the germline ends. Germline CDR1 is MNHEY and CDR2 is SVGEGT. The CDR3 runs 14 residues. V and J are TRBV6-2 or TRBV6-3 and TRBJ1-1; D is perhaps TRBD1 (6 bases). The sequence came from a donor at least 40 years old with multiple myeloma. Sequencing was performed on a population of CD138-negative cells sorted from bone marrow. The CDR3 sequence: CASRNDRLQTEAFS. The CDR3 region has the DNA TGTGCCAGCAGGAACGACAGGCTGCAGACTGAAGCTTTCTCT.